This T cell receptor (beta chain) was observed in a study of T-cell reconstitution after alpha-beta-depleted transplantation in children. Findings and caveats of the study: Recipient T cells and thymic progenitors that survived were the source of the high TCRbeta diversity seen at day 60 in some patients. Two months or so post-transplant, alpha-beta T cells reportedly derived from several hundred expanded graft clones. T cells produced anew were the main source of T-cell counts and diversity one year after transplant.

TCRbeta library construction was performed incorporating unique molecular identifiers. MiXCR, run by TCRdb on the PCR reads, gives a single entry per CDR3 protein. This sample has hundreds of thousands of distinct CDR3 sequences, with roughly 15% found just once. Germline CDR1 and CDR2: SEHNR and FQNEAQ (reference sequence). Trimming shortened V by 7 bases and J by 3 bases, and 15 bases separated the two germline ends. The CDR3 runs to 15 residues. This clonotype was detected a few times. The antigen is undetermined. This chain joins TRBV7-9 and TRBJ2-2; D remains unclear. This specimen consisted of PBMCs, mostly from graft donor cells, obtained 360 days after TCRalphabeta/CD19-depleted stem cell transplant. The receptor was derived from a male patient between 10 and 17 years old who had a stem cell transplant for acute lymphoblastic leukemia, so the T cells may come from the graft donor. This CDR3 reads CASNTSPSYTGELFF. For the CDR3, the DNA is TGTGCCAGCAACACTTCTCCGTCGTACACCGGGGAGCTGTTTTTT.